This T cell receptor (beta chain) is drawn from a study of blood T cell repertoires in COVID-19. The germline V and J ends were trimmed by 4 bases and 9 bases, with 19 bases remaining between them. This CDR3 is 14 amino acids long. Germline assignment: CDR1 PRHDT and CDR2 FYEKMQ (reference sequence). Sequenced by immunoSEQ multiplex PCR; TCRdb stores in-frame clones only, minus some. The sample includes some 120,000 clones, roughly four fifths seen only once; the top ten take 10% to 11%. This clone has a handful of counts. This receptor was taken from a human donor in a cohort sampled during active COVID-19. Sequenced input: peripheral blood. The V gene is TRBV13, the J gene TRBJ2-7; D remains ambiguous. The DNA of the CDR3 is TGTGCCAGCAGCTCCCAAGGTTCCGCTACGGGGCAGTACTTC. Its protein product is CASSSQGSATGQYF.